One sample yielded the 29 T cell receptor beta chains listed below, sequenced in a study of beta chain features in type 1 diabetes. Study results and limitations: Significant though moderate, a shortening of TCRB CDR3s appeared in all four CD4+ subsets of Type 1 diabetes patients.

Every bit of the isolated RNA underwent reverse transcription, so sequencing read expressed TCRB transcripts. Repertoires were generated with immunoSEQ multiplex PCR, while TCRdb's copy carries only in-frame clones and drops some. This sample has more than 250,000 clones, with roughly 22% found just once. Their antigens are not known. The sequenced material came from naive CD4+ T cells from blood. These receptors were obtained from a woman aged 40 to 55 with type 1 diabetes.

The chain has TRBV30 and TRBJ2-7; the D is unclear. The CDR3 runs 11 residues. Germline V gives CDR1 GTSNPN, CDR2 SVGIG (reference sequence). V shed 2 bases and J shed 4 bases, with 6 bases lying between them. This chain's CDR3 is CAWSLLYEQYF. CDR3 DNA: TGTGCCTGGAGTCTCCTTTACGAGCAGTACTTC.

The J gene is TRBJ1-2, the V gene TRBV2; no definite D call. CDR1 and CDR2 from the germline V gene are SNHLY and FYNNEI. The CDR3 has 12 amino acids. The germline V and J ends were trimmed by 7 bases and 6 bases, with 12 bases remaining between them. The CDR3 DNA follows: TGTGCCAGCAAGATGGAGCTGCATGGCTACACCTTC. As protein: CASKMELHGYTF. The variable domain in full, completed from reference TRBV2 and TRBJ1-2, reads EPEVTQTPSHQVTQMGQEVILRCVPISNHLYFYWYRQILGQKVEFLVSFYNNEISEKSEIFDDQFSVERPDGSNFTLKIRSTKLEDSAMYFCASKMELHGYTFGSGTRLTVV.

The chain joins TRBV4-3 to TRBJ1-3; no clear D. V lost 0 bases to trimming and J lost 0 bases, with 9 bases between them. The CDR3 covers 16 residues. The germline gives CDR1 LGHNA, CDR2 YSLEER. CDR3 sequence: CASSQDHAGSGNTIYF. DNA for the CDR3: TGCGCCAGCAGCCAAGATCATGCGGGCTCTGGAAACACCATATATTTT.

The CDR3 DNA is TGTGCCAGCAGCCCTCGGGAGGGGCAAGGCTACACCTTC. Translated, it gives CASSPREGQGYTF. The chain employs TRBV6-5 and TRBJ1-2, with D perhaps matching TRBD1 (5 bases). V was trimmed by 6 bases and J by 8 bases, leaving 16 bases between them. CDR3 length: 13 residues. In germline, CDR1 is MNHEY, CDR2 SVGAGI.

This clone came up a few times. V is TRBV29-1 and J is TRBJ1-1; TRBD1 agrees at 9 bases. In germline, CDR1 is SQVTM, CDR2 ANQGSEA. The CDR3 totals 13 residues. With V trimmed by 5 bases and J by 1 base, 2 bases remained unmatched. CDR3 bases: TGCAGCGTTACGGGACAGGGGAACACTGAAGCTTTCTTT. As protein: CSVTGQGNTEAFF.

The chain uses TRBV5-1 and TRBJ2-5; tentatively, D is TRBD1 (6 bases). Trimming took off 3 bases at V and 2 bases at J, with 14 bases between the two ends. The CDR3 loop spans 15 amino acids. Germline loops: CDR1 SGHRS, CDR2 YFSETQ. CDR3 DNA: TGCGCCAGCAGCTCGCCTACAGGGTTTCAAGAGACCCAGTACTTC. Translation: CASSSPTGFQETQYF.

A remark on this clone: Other DNA sequences from this sample encode an identical CDR3 as well. This chain joins TRBV30 and TRBJ1-2, with TRBD1 as a possible D gene (5 bases). The CDR3 has 12 amino acids. CDR1 is GTSNPN, CDR2 SVGIG, per germline (reference sequence). Trimming shortened V by 2 bases and J by 2 bases, and 6 bases separated the two germline ends. In DNA form, the CDR3 reads TGTGCCTGGAGTACAGGCAACTATGGCTACACCTTC. Amino acids: CAWSTGNYGYTF.

The gene calls are TRBV4-3 and TRBJ1-1; D is uncertain. Germline V gene data show CDR1 as LGHNA and CDR2 as YSLEER. Trimming stripped 0 bases from V and 11 bases from J, with 10 bases between. The CDR3 spans 12 residues. The CDR3: CASSQDRGIAFF. The CDR3 nucleotides are TGCGCCAGCAGCCAAGATAGAGGGATCGCTTTCTTT.

V is TRBV9 and J is TRBJ2-1, with 7 bases aligning to TRBD2. The CDR3 extends over 15 amino acids. Germline loops: CDR1 SGDLS, CDR2 YYNGEE. Trimming removed 4 bases from V and 3 bases from J; junction bases left unmatched: 7. In DNA form, the CDR3 reads TGTGCCAGCAGCCTCCGTAGCGGGTTCTACAATGAGCAGTTCTTC. Its protein product is CASSLRSGFYNEQFF.

This clone was counted between two and nine times. The chain combines TRBV29-1 with TRBJ1-5, with unresolved D. CDR1 is SQVTM and CDR2 is ANQGSEA in the germline V gene. This CDR3 is built from 13 residues. The V and J ends lost 0 bases and 3 bases respectively, with 6 bases between them. CDR3 residues: CSVEEASNQPQHF. CDR3 DNA: TGCAGCGTTGAAGAGGCTTCCAATCAGCCCCAGCATTTT.

The sample holds a few counts of this clone. The chain joins TRBV5-1 to TRBJ2-7; 10 nucleotides agree with TRBD1. The V gene's germline CDR1 is SGHRS and CDR2 YFSETQ. This CDR3 is built from 14 residues. J was trimmed by 5 bases and V by 2 bases; bases with no gene match: 4. CDR3 sequence: CASSFRQGAHEQYF. CDR3 DNA sequence: TGCGCCAGCAGCTTTCGACAGGGGGCCCACGAGCAGTACTTC.

This chain links TRBV29-1 with TRBJ1-4; 7 positions agree with TRBD1. The CDR3 runs 14 residues. After removal of 7 bases from V and 2 bases from J, the junction contained 7 bases not matched to a gene. CDR1 and CDR2 (germline): SQVTM, ANQGSEA. For the CDR3, the DNA is TGCAGCGCTAGTCAACAGGGGACTAATGAAAAACTGTTTTTT. This codes for CSASQQGTNEKLFF.

CDR3 DNA: TGTGCCAGCAGCTTAGGAGACAGTTCCTACGAGCAGTACTTC. Translation gives CASSLGDSSYEQYF. This sequence joins TRBV7-2 and TRBJ2-7, with a possible D match to TRBD1 (5 bases). The CDR3 covers 14 residues. Germline CDR1 and CDR2: SGHTA and FQGNSA. Trimming cost V 1 base and J 1 base, with 8 bases left between them.

The chain joins TRBV25-1 to TRBJ1-5; D gene ambiguous. There are 13 residues in the CDR3. The germline V gene encodes CDR1 MGHDK and CDR2 SYGVNS. V was trimmed by 3 bases and J by 4 bases, leaving 7 bases between them. The CDR3 reads CASSESDNQPQHF. CDR3 nucleotides: TGTGCCAGCAGTGAGAGTGATAATCAGCCCCAGCATTTT.

CDR3 in DNA: TGTGCCAGCAGCTCAGACAGTTACGAGCAGTACTTC. Residues: CASSSDSYEQYF. This chain uses TRBV2 with TRBJ2-7, with D possibly matching TRBD1 (5 bases). The CDR3 length is 12 residues. CDR1 is SNHLY, CDR2 FYNNEI, per germline. Trimming stripped 6 bases from V and 4 bases from J, with 10 bases between. The whole variable domain, remainder taken from reference TRBV2 and TRBJ2-7, is EPEVTQTPSHQVTQMGQEVILRCVPISNHLYFYWYRQILGQKVEFLVSFYNNEISEKSEIFDDQFSVERPDGSNFTLKIRSTKLEDSAMYFCASSSDSYEQYFGPGTRLTVT.

J is TRBJ2-5 and V is TRBV2, with 7 bases lining up with TRBD1. The CDR3 runs 15 residues. Trimming at V came to 10 bases and at J to 4 bases, leaving 15 bases not matched to a gene. CDR1 SNHLY and CDR2 FYNNEI come from the germline V gene. CDR3 nucleotide sequence: TGTGCCACCGGACTTTCAGGGGGTAGAGGAGAGACCCAGTACTTC. This gives the protein CATGLSGGRGETQYF.

This clone showed up just a few times. The sample has other DNA sequences that encode this CDR3 too. The gene calls are TRBV30 and TRBJ2-1; no firm D call. V lost 0 bases, J lost 8 bases, and 5 bases lay in between. This CDR3 contains 11 residues. Germline CDR1 is GTSNPN and CDR2 is SVGIG (reference sequence). CDR3 nucleotide sequence: TGTGCCTGGAGTGTGAGTGATGAGCAGTTCTTC. It codes for CAWSVSDEQFF.

This clone has a handful of counts. J is TRBJ2-7 and V is TRBV6-6; D is unresolved. Per the germline V gene, CDR1 is MNHNY and CDR2 is SVGAGI (reference sequence). Trimming took 0 bases from V and 2 from J, leaving 8 bases between them. This CDR3 contains 14 residues. The CDR3 loop is CASSYSAGPYEQYF. CDR3 nucleotides: TGTGCCAGCAGTTACTCGGCAGGTCCCTACGAGCAGTACTTC.

The gene calls are TRBV19 and TRBJ2-5, with 9 nucleotides matching TRBD2. The junction had 9 bases not matched to a gene; V was cut back by 5 bases and J by 2 bases. The germline V gene has CDR1 LNHDA and CDR2 SQIVND (reference sequence). The CDR3 spans 16 residues. The CDR3 nucleotides read TGTGCCAGTAGTTCCGGAGCGGGAGGTGTGCAAGAGACCCAGTACTTC. Translated, it gives CASSSGAGGVQETQYF. Full variable domain (rest looked up from reference TRBV19 and TRBJ2-5): DGGITQSPKYLFRKEGQNVTLSCEQNLNHDAMYWYRQDPGQGLRLIYYSQIVNDFQKGDIAEGYSVSREKKESFPLTVTSAQKNPTAFYLCASSSGAGGVQETQYFGPGTRLLVL.

This clone was seen more than once but under ten times. The chain recombines TRBV28 with TRBJ1-4, with D possibly TRBD1 on 5 matching bases. The CDR3 totals 15 residues. CDR1 is MDHEN, CDR2 SYDVKM, per germline. Trimming took off 6 bases at V and 5 bases at J, with 16 bases between the two ends. CDR3 in DNA: TGTGCCAGCAGCCCCTCGGGGAGGGGAAATGAAAAACTGTTTTTT. Protein: CASSPSGRGNEKLFF. Based on the CDR3 plus reference TRBV28 and TRBJ1-4, the full variable domain is DVKVTQSSRYLVKRTGEKVFLECVQDMDHENMFWYRQDPGLGLRLIYFSYDVKMKEKGDIPEGYSVSREKKERFSLILESASTNQTSMYLCASSPSGRGNEKLFFGSGTQLSVL.

The chain couples TRBV7-9 to TRBJ1-1, with TRBD1 identical over 9 bases. The CDR3 covers 17 residues. Germline values: CDR1 SEHNR, CDR2 FQNEAQ (reference sequence). V lost 3 bases, J lost 0 bases, and 8 bases stayed unmatched. This chain's CDR3 is CASSFGDRVLMNTEAFF. The DNA for the CDR3 is TGTGCCAGCAGCTTTGGGGACAGGGTCCTCATGAACACTGAAGCTTTCTTT. The full variable domain, in which reference TRBV7-9 and TRBJ1-1 provide the parts outside the CDR3, is DTGVSQNPRHKITKRGQNVTFRCDPISEHNRLYWYRQTLGQGPEFLTYFQNEAQLEKSRLLSDRFSAERPKGSFSTLEIQRTEQGDSAMYLCASSFGDRVLMNTEAFFGQGTRLTVV.

This clone was seen a handful of times. The rearrangement links TRBV28 to TRBJ2-7; a possible D gene is TRBD1 (6 bases). Trimming removed 8 bases at V and 2 bases at J, with 10 bases between. Germline CDR1 reads MDHEN; CDR2 reads SYDVKM. This CDR3 comprises 12 residues. CDR3 sequence reads: CASSDRPYEQYF. The CDR3 DNA is TGTGCCAGCTCGGACAGACCCTACGAGCAGTACTTC.

The chain links TRBV9 to TRBJ2-7; TRBD2 agrees at 9 bases. CDR3 length: 15 residues. The junction had 9 bases not matched to a gene; V was cut back by 3 bases and J by 5 bases. Germline CDR1 is SGDLS and CDR2 is YYNGEE. DNA for the CDR3: TGTGCCAGCAGCGCCGGGACTAGCAATACCAACGAGCAGTACTTC. This translates into CASSAGTSNTNEQYF.

The rearrangement uses TRBV9 and TRBJ2-1, with D possibly being TRBD1 (6 bases). This CDR3 comprises 14 residues. Trimming removed 3 bases from V and 4 bases from J, with 11 bases in between. Per germline, CDR1 SGDLS and CDR2 YYNGEE. Here the CDR3 reads CASSGQGRYNEQFF. The CDR3 nucleotides are TGTGCCAGCAGCGGCCAGGGGCGGTACAATGAGCAGTTCTTC.

This clone was found a few times. The chain carries TRBV28 and TRBJ2-7, with D hard to call. Trimming left V 3 bases short and J 4 bases short, with 7 bases between. Germline V gene data show CDR1 as MDHEN and CDR2 as SYDVKM. The CDR3 sequence is 12 residues long. Here the CDR3 DNA reads TGTGCCAGCAGTTTGTCCTTTTACGAGCAGTACTTC. Amino acids: CASSLSFYEQYF.

This clone was seen more than once but under ten times. The J gene is TRBJ1-2, the V gene TRBV4-3; 7 nucleotides align to TRBD1. The ends lost 0 bases at V and 4 bases at J; junction bases unmatched: 5. Germline-derived CDR1 and CDR2 are LGHNA and YSLEER. CDR3 length equals 15 residues. The DNA for the CDR3 is TGCGCCAGCAGCCAAGAGGTAGGGGGCGGCTATGGCTACACCTTC. Protein product: CASSQEVGGGYGYTF.

This clone was counted between two and nine times. The V gene is TRBV2, the J gene TRBJ2-4; a possible D gene is TRBD1 (6 bases). Germline loops: CDR1 SNHLY, CDR2 FYNNEI. This CDR3 spans 15 amino acids. V lost 4 bases and J 0 bases, leaving 10 bases between the germline ends. CDR3 bases: TGTGCCAGCAGTGGGACAGCCCTAGCCAAAAACATTCAGTACTTC. It translates to CASSGTALAKNIQYF.

This rearrangement joins TRBV27 to TRBJ2-7; D is possibly TRBD1 (5 bases). The CDR3 totals 11 residues. Germline V gene lookup returns CDR1 MNHEY and CDR2 SMNVEV (reference sequence). Trimming took 5 bases from V and 7 from J, leaving 9 bases between them. The CDR3: CASSNRGEQYF. DNA for the CDR3: TGTGCCAGCAGTAATAGGGGTGAGCAGTACTTC.

The gene calls are TRBV7-2 and TRBJ1-5, with D unclear. Germline CDR1 and CDR2: SGHTA and FQGNSA. This CDR3 region has 14 residues. Trimming removed 8 bases from V and 0 bases from J, with 11 bases in between. The CDR3 region has the DNA TGTGCCAGCCGAGAACAGAATAGCAATCAGCCCCAGCATTTT. It is translated as CASREQNSNQPQHF.